This TCR beta chain was sequenced for a study of beta chain features in type 1 diabetes. The entirety of the isolated RNA underwent reverse transcription, so expressed TCRB transcripts were sequenced. The assay was immunoSEQ multiplex PCR, and TCRdb's table has in-frame clones only and misses some. The table shows a few hundred thousand clones, with 16% occurring only once. This clone was seen only a few times. Its cognate antigen is unknown. Mismatch with germline at one junction end may stem from a read error. Study-wide findings and caveats: TCRB CDR3s from Type 1 diabetes patients were moderately but significantly shorter in all four CD4+ subsets.

The sequenced material came from naive CD4+ T cells from blood. This TCR was recovered from a young man with type 1 diabetes.

The CDR3, as DNA: TGTGCCAGCAGCCTCATTGGCGGTACCTACGGGCAGTACTTC. Translation: CASSLIGGTYGQYF. The chain couples TRBV7-2 to TRBJ2-7, with D unresolved. CDR3 size: 14 residues. Looked up from germline, CDR1 is SGHTA and CDR2 is FQGNSA. The full variable domain, rest sourced from reference TRBV7-2 and TRBJ2-7, is GAGVSQSPSNKVTEKGKDVELRCDPISGHTALYWYRQSLGQGLEFLIYFQGNSAPDKSGLPSDRFSAERTGGSVSTLTIQRTQQEDSAVYLCASSLIGGTYGQYFGPGTRLTVT.